This TCR beta chain was captured in a study of blood T cells in healthy people across ages. As for the study in general: In model experiments, template switching was able to capture about one barcoded beta molecule for every two T cells that were present.

Regarding the study as a whole: Diversity figures derived from one million T cells were judged to underestimate the true value. Reliance upon unsorted PBMCs precluded definitive naive versus antigen-experienced comparison.

This clonotype was observed a handful of times. The antigen is undetermined. Next came a second PCR, run for about 6 to 12 cycles, which used a sample-barcoded 5' primer along with a J-beta primer mix. MiXCR was run by TCRdb on the 5' RACE reads, yielding one entry per CDR3 protein. The table has roughly 1,500,000 distinct CDR3 sequences, roughly 45% seen once. Every donor provided 8.5 to 10 milliliters of peripheral blood. The CDR3 covers 16 residues. Trimming pared 3 bases from V and 0 bases from J, leaving 14 bases between. Sequenced sample: blood. The clonotype comes from a young woman in good health. This chain joins TRBV12-3 or TRBV12-4 and TRBJ2-5; D uncertain. The CDR3: CASSFSLRTYQETQYF. The CDR3 DNA sequence: TGTGCCAGCAGTTTTTCACTGCGGACGTACCAAGAGACCCAGTACTTC.